Following are 8 T cell receptor beta chains from one sample sequenced in a study. The method was immunoSEQ multiplex PCR; TCRdb's version includes in-frame clones alone and lacks a portion of them. This sample has about 68,000 clones, with 90% to 95% found just once. The sequencing input was PBMCs. These receptors were obtained from a man aged 35-49 years with rheumatoid arthritis.

The chain has TRBV25-1 and TRBJ2-7; 7 positions agree with TRBD1. Germline V lookup: CDR1 MGHDK, CDR2 SYGVNS. The CDR3 is 13 residues long. V gave up 10 bases and J gave up 5 bases; unmatched junction bases: 11. The CDR3 DNA reads TGTGCCACAGAAGGACAGGCTGGGGACGAGCAGTACTTC. It codes for CATEGQAGDEQYF.

V gene TRBV7-9 combines with J gene TRBJ2-5; no firm D call. The CDR3 spans 16 residues. V lost 3 bases, J lost 0 bases, and 14 bases lay in between. CDR1 and CDR2 (germline): SEHNR, FQNEAQ (reference sequence). The CDR3 DNA reads TGTGCCAGCAGCTTCGAGAAATTAGATTACCAAGAGACCCAGTACTTC. Protein sequence: CASSFEKLDYQETQYF.

The CDR3 spells CASSPRGDDTEAFF. The CDR3 DNA sequence: TGTGCCAGCTCACCAAGAGGGGATGACACTGAAGCTTTCTTT. This chain links TRBV18 with TRBJ1-1, with D possibly matching TRBD1 (5 bases). CDR3 size: 14 residues. Germline V gene lookup returns CDR1 KGHSH and CDR2 LQKENI. Trimming stripped 2 bases from V and 3 bases from J, with 10 bases between.

The chain has TRBV19 and TRBJ2-7; 10 bases match TRBD1. The CDR3 runs to 14 residues. The J segment lost 4 bases and the V segment lost 6 bases, leaving 6 bases of the junction unmatched. Germline assignment: CDR1 LNHDA and CDR2 SQIVND (reference sequence). CDR3 sequence: CASRTDRGAYEQYF. The CDR3 DNA sequence: TGTGCCAGTAGGACGGACAGGGGGGCATACGAGCAGTACTTC.

V is TRBV18 and J is TRBJ2-7; 7 nucleotides line up with TRBD1. The CDR3 has 16 amino acids. V shed 3 bases and J 0 bases; nucleotides not matched to a gene: 8. Germline V CDR1 and CDR2: KGHSH, LQKENI. The CDR3 loop reads CASSPEQGIPSYEQYF. The CDR3, as DNA: TGTGCCAGCTCACCGGAACAGGGGATCCCCTCCTACGAGCAGTACTTC.

This sequence joins TRBV2 and TRBJ1-2; tentative D call: TRBD1 (5 bases). Germline lookup yields CDR1 SNHLY and CDR2 FYNNEI. The CDR3 totals 13 residues. Trimming stripped 4 bases from V and 8 bases from J, with 14 bases between. Here the CDR3 reads CASSGRQSIGYTF. The CDR3 DNA reads TGTGCCAGCAGTGGTAGACAGTCTATAGGCTACACCTTC.

The chain links TRBV25-1 to TRBJ1-3; D is unclear. The V end was cut by 2 bases, the J end by 0 bases, with 5 bases between. Germline CDR1 is MGHDK and CDR2 is SYGVNS. The CDR3 sequence is 14 residues long. The chain's CDR3 is CASSEGSSGNTIYF. Here the CDR3 DNA reads TGTGCCAGCAGTGAAGGGAGCTCTGGAAACACCATATATTTT.

This clone was found once. The gene calls are TRBV20-1 and TRBJ1-1; tentatively, D is TRBD1 (5 bases). Germline V gives CDR1 DFQATT, CDR2 SNEGSKA (reference sequence). Trimming stripped 3 bases from V and 6 bases from J, with 14 bases between. The CDR3 totals 13 residues. The CDR3 coding sequence is TGCAGTGCTAGTCGGCAGGGCAAGGCTGAAGCTTTCTTT. This codes for CSASRQGKAEAFF.